Below, 3 T cell receptor beta chains from the same sample are listed, as sequenced in a study of blood T cells in healthy people across ages. Alongside a J-beta primer mix, a sample-barcoded 5' primer served in a second PCR lasting roughly 7 to 11 cycles. From the 5' RACE reads, TCRdb called clonotypes with MiXCR, one entry per CDR3 protein. Here the sample spans 1,300,000 or so distinct CDR3 sequences, 55% to 75% being singletons. Sequenced input: blood. The source is a man aged 18 to 29 in good health.

This clonotype was seen more than once but under ten times. V usage is TRBV5-1 and J usage is TRBJ2-3; a weak D match, TRBD1 (5 bases). The CDR3 consists of 15 residues. In germline, CDR1 is SGHRS, CDR2 YFSETQ. The ends were cut back, 0 bases at V and 1 base at J, with 9 bases in the middle. The CDR3 coding sequence is TGCGCCAGCAGCTTGGAGGGGATTGGCACAGATACGCAGTATTTT. It encodes CASSLEGIGTDTQYF. Full variable domain (outside the CDR3, taken from reference TRBV5-1 and TRBJ2-3): KAGVTQTPRYLIKTRGQQVTLSCSPISGHRSVSWYQQTPGQGLQFLFEYFSETQRNKGNFPGRFSGRQFSNSRSEMNVSTLELGDSALYLCASSLEGIGTDTQYFGPGTRLTVL.

The chain uses TRBV7-9 and TRBJ2-1, with D possibly being TRBD1 (5 bases). Trimming shortened V by 5 bases and J by 8 bases, and 13 bases separated the two germline ends. Germline-derived CDR1 and CDR2 are SEHNR and FQNEAQ (reference sequence). CDR3 size: 13 residues. The CDR3 DNA sequence: TGTGCCAGCAGCCCGACAGCCCCAGATGAGCAGTTCTTC. Its protein is CASSPTAPDEQFF.

The chain combines TRBV6-5 with TRBJ1-1; unclear D gene. The V end lost 4 bases, the J end lost 0 bases, and 12 bases lay between the germline ends. Germline V lookup: CDR1 MNHEY, CDR2 SVGAGI. The length of the CDR3 is 15 residues. DNA of the CDR3: TGTGCCAGCAGTTTCAGCTTCCTTATGAACACTGAAGCTTTCTTT. It translates to CASSFSFLMNTEAFF.